This T cell receptor (beta chain) is drawn from a study of T cell changes during pregnancy in multiple sclerosis. Clones were read by immunoSEQ multiplex PCR, and TCRdb kept only the in-frame ones, dropping some. The data hold roughly 39,000 clones, with 92% observed a single time. V was cut by 6 bases and J by 7 bases, with 13 bases left in between. This CDR3 spans 13 amino acids. CDR1 is KGHSH, CDR2 LQKENI, per germline. The sequencing used CD4+ T cells from peripheral blood mononuclear cells, collected before pregnancy. V is TRBV18 and J is TRBJ1-5; perhaps TRBD1 as D (5 bases). The clonotype was recovered from a female donor with multiple sclerosis, enrolled in a pregnancy study. DNA for the CDR3: TGTGCCAGCTCCGGCGGGGCTAGGCAGCCCCAGCATTTT. Protein: CASSGGARQPQHF.